These 14 T cell receptor beta chains share one sample of origin, sequenced in a study of cytomegalovirus exposure and HLA in healthy donors. PCR was performed using 60 Vbeta and 13 Jbeta primers. Measured with immunoSEQ multiplex PCR; TCRdb has only the in-frame clones, and not every one. Here the sample spans approximately 100,000 clones, roughly 70% being singletons. Sample: PBMCs. These receptor sequences come from a woman under 30 in good health and CMV-seropositive.

This chain links TRBV7-9 with TRBJ2-5, with TRBD2 matching 7 bases. The CDR3 loop spans 14 amino acids. V dropped 3 bases and J dropped 10; count of bases not matched to a gene: 11. The germline gives CDR1 SEHNR, CDR2 FQNEAQ (reference sequence). In DNA form, the CDR3 reads TGTGCCAGCAGCTTCGACACGTTAGCGGGTGTCCAGTACTTC. The encoded protein is CASSFDTLAGVQYF.

The CDR3 region has the DNA TGTGCCAGCAGCTTGGCCCTAGCGGGAAGCACAGATACGCAGTATTTT. Protein sequence: CASSLALAGSTDTQYF. The chain employs TRBV28 and TRBJ2-3; TRBD2 matches at 9 bases. The V segment lost 6 bases and the J segment 0 bases; nucleotides outside the gene matches: 7. Germline CDR1 is MDHEN and CDR2 is SYDVKM. The CDR3 runs to 16 residues.

The genes are TRBV5-4 and TRBJ2-1; 9 bases are shared with TRBD2. The CDR3 totals 18 residues. Germline trimming cut 4 bases from V and 8 bases from J; bases unmatched to any gene: 19. CDR1 and CDR2 from the germline V gene are SGHNT and YYREEE (reference sequence). The CDR3 region has the DNA TGTGCCAGCAGCCTGTACCCAACTATGCGGGAGGGGATCGATGAGCAGTTCTTC. It is translated as CASSLYPTMREGIDEQFF. The full variable domain, completed using reference TRBV5-4 and TRBJ2-1, is ETGVTQSPTHLIKTRGQQVTLRCSSQSGHNTVSWYQQALGQGPQFIFQYYREEENGRGNFPPRFSGLQFPNYSSELNVNALELDDSALYLCASSLYPTMREGIDEQFFGPGTRLTVL.

This clone has only a few counts. This sequence joins TRBV5-4 and TRBJ2-3; 8 bases are a match to TRBD2. Losses at the gene ends were 5 bases for V and 2 bases for J; bases not matched to a gene: 7. The CDR3 has 15 amino acids. Germline CDR1 SGHNT, CDR2 YYREEE (reference sequence). CDR3 loop: CASRQLAAYTDTQYF. The CDR3 coding sequence is TGTGCCAGCAGGCAACTAGCGGCATACACAGATACGCAGTATTTT.

With regard to this clone: One junction end does not reproduce the germline sequence, and a read error may be involved. This rearrangement joins TRBV20-1 to TRBJ1-5, with D perhaps matching TRBD1 (5 bases). The CDR3 has 10 residues. CDR1 and CDR2 (germline): DFQATT, SNEGSKA (reference sequence). The CDR3 protein is CSAMDKGLIF. The CDR3 region has the DNA TGCAGTGCCATGGACAAGGGCTTAATATTT.

The chain employs TRBV29-1 and TRBJ2-1, with 12 bases aligning to TRBD2. The ends lost 2 bases at V and 0 bases at J; junction bases unmatched: 2. From germline, CDR1 is SQVTM and CDR2 ANQGSEA. The CDR3 runs 16 residues. This CDR3 is CSVEWTSGISYNEQFF. In nucleotides, the CDR3 is TGCAGCGTTGAATGGACTAGCGGGATCTCCTACAATGAGCAGTTCTTC.

This CDR3 is CASSPKGILTSGRYEQYF. The CDR3 DNA sequence: TGTGCCAGCAGCCCCAAGGGGATATTGACTAGCGGGAGGTACGAGCAGTACTTC. V and J are TRBV7-9 and TRBJ2-7; 13 bases line up with TRBD2. Per germline, CDR1 SEHNR and CDR2 FQNEAQ (reference sequence). This CDR3 spans 18 amino acids. V shed 5 bases, J shed 4 bases, and the junction held 14 bases outside the gene matches.

This chain connects TRBV10-3 to TRBJ2-7; TRBD1 aligns across 9 bases. Trimming cost V 10 bases and J 7 bases; bases outside gene matches: 14. Germline values: CDR1 ENHRY, CDR2 SYGVKD. The CDR3 has 14 amino acids. Written as DNA, the CDR3 is TGTGCCACCGCTCCCGGGACAGGGAATACAGAGCAGTACTTC. Translated: CATAPGTGNTEQYF.

The chain combines TRBV7-8 with TRBJ2-7, with 9 bases fitting TRBD2. The V gene end was trimmed by 5 bases and the J gene end by 2 bases; junction bases not matched to a gene: 10. Per the germline V gene, CDR1 is SGHVS and CDR2 is FQNEAQ. The CDR3 loop spans 16 amino acids. Here the CDR3 DNA reads TGTGCCAGCAGCGCTCTAGCGGGAATTGTCCCCTACGAGCAGTACTTC. It encodes CASSALAGIVPYEQYF.

The table lists this clone with many counts. The chain uses TRBV6-1 and TRBJ2-1; tentative D call: TRBD1 (5 bases). CDR1 and CDR2 from the germline V gene are MNHNS and SASEGT. Trimming left V 7 bases short and J 5 bases short, with 12 bases between. This CDR3 contains 13 residues. The CDR3 DNA reads TGTGCCAGCAACCGCAGGGAACACAATGAGCAGTTCTTC. As protein: CASNRREHNEQFF.

The rearrangement uses TRBV10-3 and TRBJ1-5; TRBD1 might be the D (5 bases). This CDR3 is built from 15 residues. The V gene's germline CDR1 is ENHRY and CDR2 SYGVKD. Deletions cut 2 bases from V and 6 bases from J, with 14 bases between. The CDR3 loop reads CAISEGERGGQPQHF. CDR3 coding DNA: TGTGCCATCAGTGAGGGGGAGAGGGGAGGTCAGCCCCAGCATTTT.

This clone was counted between two and nine times. The chain recombines TRBV27 with TRBJ1-1; tentatively, D is TRBD1 (5 bases). CDR3 size: 14 residues. CDR1 and CDR2 (germline): MNHEY, SMNVEV (reference sequence). Trimming stripped 3 bases from V and 2 bases from J, with 10 bases between. The CDR3 here is CASSFGGDNTEAFF. Here the CDR3 DNA reads TGTGCCAGCAGTTTTGGGGGGGATAACACTGAAGCTTTCTTT.

The genes are TRBV2 and TRBJ1-2; TRBD1 aligns across 7 bases. The CDR3 loop spans 14 amino acids. J was trimmed by 0 bases and V by 4 bases; bases with no gene match: 2. Looked up from germline, CDR1 is SNHLY and CDR2 is FYNNEI. CDR3 region: CASSGQGANYGYTF. The CDR3 DNA reads as TGTGCCAGCAGTGGCCAGGGGGCTAACTATGGCTACACCTTC. The full variable domain, with the rest looked up from reference TRBV2 and TRBJ1-2, is EPEVTQTPSHQVTQMGQEVILRCVPISNHLYFYWYRQILGQKVEFLVSFYNNEISEKSEIFDDQFSVERPDGSNFTLKIRSTKLEDSAMYFCASSGQGANYGYTFGSGTRLTVV.

The CDR3 loop is CASGLGRLAGGETQYF. CDR3 nucleotides: TGTGCTAGTGGTTTGGGCAGACTAGCGGGAGGAGAGACCCAGTACTTC. V usage is TRBV12-5 and J usage is TRBJ2-5; 13 bases are shared with TRBD2. CDR3 length equals 16 residues. Germline CDR1 reads LGHNT; CDR2 reads FRNRAP. V lost 1 base, J lost 4 bases, and 3 bases stayed unmatched.